Presented here are 19 T cell receptor beta chains from one specimen sequenced in a study of T cell responses to AZD1222 COVID-19 vaccine. Produced via immunoSEQ multiplex PCR; TCRdb's table is partial and in-frame only. The sample holds 150,000 or so clones; 91% are singletons and the top ten take about 1.3%. This specimen consisted of peripheral blood, obtained on day 0 of AZD1222 vaccination. These receptors came from an adult in good health.

The chain uses TRBV28 and TRBJ2-3; TRBD2 might be the D (5 bases). Germline values: CDR1 MDHEN, CDR2 SYDVKM. V was pared by 11 bases and J by 3 bases, with 15 bases between. The CDR3 sequence is 13 residues long. CDR3 loop: CAGLRVGTDTQYF. In DNA form, the CDR3 reads TGTGCCGGTCTGCGGGTGGGGACAGATACGCAGTATTTT.

The chain carries TRBV5-4 and TRBJ2-5, with D tentatively TRBD1 or TRBD2 (5 bases each). Germline-derived CDR1 and CDR2 are SGHNT and YYREEE (reference sequence). Trimming removed 2 bases at V and 5 bases at J, with 19 bases between. The CDR3 totals 16 residues. The chain's CDR3 is CASSLGQKNWGETQYF. The CDR3 nucleotides are TGTGCCAGCAGCTTAGGGCAAAAGAATTGGGGGGAGACCCAGTACTTC.

CDR3 sequence (DNA): TGTGCCACCGATCTTTCAAGCCACTTGCGAGCGGGGGTTACAGATACGCAGTATTTT. Translating it yields CATDLSSHLRAGVTDTQYF. The chain has TRBV24-1 and TRBJ2-3; 8 bases are shared with TRBD2. V lost 9 bases, J lost 3 bases, and 22 bases stayed unmatched. The CDR3 sequence is 19 residues long. CDR1 and CDR2 from the germline V gene are KGHDR and SFDVKD.

The CDR3, as DNA: TGTGCCAGCATGGACAGGGCAGAGACCCAGTACTTC. This encodes CASMDRAETQYF. The chain joins TRBV28 to TRBJ2-5, with 8 bases that match TRBD1. The trim removed 7 bases at V and 4 bases at J, leaving 2 bases unmatched. This CDR3 region has 12 residues. The germline gives CDR1 MDHEN, CDR2 SYDVKM. Full variable domain (remainder filled in from reference TRBV28 and TRBJ2-5): DVKVTQSSRYLVKRTGEKVFLECVQDMDHENMFWYRQDPGLGLRLIYFSYDVKMKEKGDIPEGYSVSREKKERFSLILESASTNQTSMYLCASMDRAETQYFGPGTRLLVL.

This clone is a singleton in its sample. The gene calls are TRBV12-3 or TRBV12-4 and TRBJ1-5; weak D call: TRBD1 (6 bases). The CDR3 consists of 13 residues. Trimming stripped 6 bases from V and 7 bases from J, with 13 bases between. The CDR3 protein is CASRDNRDQPQHF. The CDR3 region has the DNA TGTGCCAGCAGGGATAACAGGGACCAGCCCCAGCATTTT.

CDR3 residues: CASSTSGIYEQYF. CDR3 nucleotides: TGTGCCAGCAGTACATCAGGCATCTACGAGCAGTACTTC. The V gene is TRBV6-6, the J gene TRBJ2-7; D is uncertain. Trimming stripped 5 bases from V and 3 bases from J, with 11 bases between. CDR3 length: 13 residues. CDR1 and CDR2 (germline): MNHNY, SVGAGI (reference sequence).

The rearrangement joins TRBV9 to TRBJ2-3; a weak D match, TRBD2 (6 bases). The CDR3 contains 12 residues. CDR1 is SGDLS and CDR2 is YYNGEE in the germline V gene. Trimming shortened V by 8 bases and J by 2 bases, and 9 bases separated the two germline ends. The chain's CDR3 is CASGRTTDTQYF. CDR3 DNA: TGTGCCAGTGGGAGGACCACAGATACGCAGTATTTT. Looking up the rest from reference TRBV9 and TRBJ2-3 gives the full variable domain: DSGVTQTPKHLITATGQRVTLRCSPRSGDLSVYWYQQSLDQGLQFLIQYYNGEERAKGNILERFSAQQFPDLHSELNLSSLELGDSALYFCASGRTTDTQYFGPGTRLTVL.

This CDR3 reads CASSETGANVLTF. Here the CDR3 DNA reads TGTGCCAGCAGTGAAACTGGGGCCAACGTCCTGACTTTC. The rearrangement uses TRBV25-1 and TRBJ2-6, with D unresolved. Germline-derived CDR1 and CDR2 are MGHDK and SYGVNS. V shed 2 bases and J shed 2 bases, with 1 base lying between them. The CDR3 sequence is 13 residues long.

The rearrangement uses TRBV7-3 and TRBJ1-1; D remains ambiguous. Germline V gene data show CDR1 as SGHTA and CDR2 as FQGTGA. The CDR3 contains 15 residues. V lost 5 bases, J lost 1 base, and 14 bases lay in between. CDR3 nucleotide sequence: TGTGCCAGCAGCCCCGTTAACGTGGGGAACACTGAAGCTTTCTTT. This translates into CASSPVNVGNTEAFF.

The chain couples TRBV14 to TRBJ2-1; 10 bases match TRBD2. Trimming cost V 1 base and J 6 bases; bases outside gene matches: 3. This CDR3 region has 15 residues. Germline V gives CDR1 SGHDN, CDR2 FVKESK. The CDR3, as DNA: TGTGCCAGCAGCCAAGTGTCTAGCGGGAGCAATGAGCAGTTCTTC. The encoded protein is CASSQVSSGSNEQFF. Looking up the rest from reference TRBV14 and TRBJ2-1 gives the full variable domain: EAGVTQFPSHSVIEKGQTVTLRCDPISGHDNLYWYRRVMGKEIKFLLHFVKESKQDESGMPNNRFLAERTGGTYSTLKVQPAELEDSGVYFCASSQVSSGSNEQFFGPGTRLTVL.

The chain has TRBV6-1 and TRBJ1-2; D possibly corresponds to TRBD1 (5 bases). The ends were cut back, 2 bases at V and 4 bases at J, with 8 bases in the middle. This CDR3 comprises 13 residues. Germline assignment: CDR1 MNHNS and CDR2 SASEGT. Here the CDR3 reads CASSERGTYGYTF. CDR3 DNA: TGTGCCAGCAGTGAACGGGGGACCTATGGCTACACCTTC.

The chain carries TRBV9 and TRBJ2-1; 9 bases align to TRBD2. V was pared by 0 bases and J by 5 bases, with 6 bases of the junction left unmatched. CDR1 SGDLS and CDR2 YYNGEE come from the germline V gene. CDR3 size: 16 residues. CDR3 in amino acids: CASSVAGTSRDNEQFF. CDR3 DNA sequence: TGTGCCAGCAGCGTAGCTGGGACTAGCCGAGACAATGAGCAGTTCTTC. Full variable domain (remainder filled in from reference TRBV9 and TRBJ2-1): DSGVTQTPKHLITATGQRVTLRCSPRSGDLSVYWYQQSLDQGLQFLIQYYNGEERAKGNILERFSAQQFPDLHSELNLSSLELGDSALYFCASSVAGTSRDNEQFFGPGTRLTVL.

The V and J genes are TRBV28 and TRBJ2-6; D unclear. The CDR3 covers 14 residues. Germline V gives CDR1 MDHEN, CDR2 SYDVKM. The V and J ends lost 7 bases and 0 bases respectively, with 7 bases between them. This CDR3 reads CASTLSSGANVLTF. The CDR3 DNA is TGTGCCAGCACCCTAAGCTCTGGGGCCAACGTCCTGACTTTC.

This clone appeared a single time. This chain joins TRBV11-3 and TRBJ2-6; D is perhaps TRBD1 or TRBD2 (6 bases each). The CDR3 totals 20 residues. CDR1 and CDR2 from the germline V gene are SGHNT and YENEEA. V lost 8 bases, J lost 4 bases, and 30 bases lay in between. The CDR3 DNA follows: TGTGCCAGCCTACTTTCATTGGGGGGCCACCCGGCGGAAGGGGCCAACGTCCTGACTTTC. Translation: CASLLSLGGHPAEGANVLTF.

The chain carries TRBV2 and TRBJ2-5; a weak D match, TRBD2 (6 bases). V lost 2 bases and J lost 5, with 9 bases in between. Germline V gene data show CDR1 as SNHLY and CDR2 as FYNNEI. The CDR3 sequence is 13 residues long. The CDR3 DNA reads as TGTGCCAGCAGTGAACTAGCGATGGAGACCCAGTACTTC. Translating gives CASSELAMETQYF.

The V and J genes are TRBV30 and TRBJ2-7, with 8 bases identical to TRBD2. The CDR3 runs 13 residues. The germline gives CDR1 GTSNPN, CDR2 SVGIG (reference sequence). CDR3 in DNA: TGTGCTATCGGGGCGGGAGGTACCTACGAGCAGTACTTC. Translated: CAIGAGGTYEQYF.

The rearrangement uses TRBV19 and TRBJ1-2, with TRBD1 identical over 7 bases. This CDR3 has 14 amino acids. Germline V gives CDR1 LNHDA, CDR2 SQIVND (reference sequence). Trimming removed 1 base from V and 8 bases from J; junction bases left unmatched: 7. CDR3 bases: TGTGCCAGTAGTATAGGCGGTTCAGGGGGAGGCTACACCTTC. Residues: CASSIGGSGGGYTF.

V and J are TRBV27 and TRBJ1-6; 10 bases fit TRBD1. With 5 bases clipped from V and 10 bases from J, the junction kept 8 bases outside the gene matches. CDR1 and CDR2 (germline): MNHEY, SMNVEV (reference sequence). The CDR3 runs to 15 residues. As DNA, the CDR3 is TGTGCCAGCAGTCCCCGGACAGGGGGGGAATCACCCCTCCACTTT. Translated, it gives CASSPRTGGESPLHF.

This chain joins TRBV28 and TRBJ1-3; possibly TRBD1 for D (6 bases). The V gene lost 2 bases and the J gene lost 6 bases, with 20 bases spanning the gap. The CDR3 runs to 17 residues. The germline gives CDR1 MDHEN, CDR2 SYDVKM. CDR3 nucleotides: TGTGCCAGCAGTTTACCAACAGGGAGGTACTACGAAAACACCATATATTTT. It is translated as CASSLPTGRYYENTIYF.